These 25 T cell receptor beta chains originate from one sample sequenced in a study of early T cells in non-severe SARS-CoV-2 infection. TCRdb redid the calling of the 5' RACE reads with MiXCR, one entry per CDR3 protein. The repertoire holds 50,000 to 80,000 distinct CDR3 sequences, with approximately 9.2% as singletons. Here the sequenced sample was whole blood, taken at baseline. Receptor source: an adult who was a healthcare worker with PCR-confirmed SARS-CoV-2 infection or an uninfected control (not recorded which).

This clonotype was detected only a few times. This chain connects TRBV24-1 to TRBJ2-7, with D perhaps being TRBD1 or TRBD2 (5 bases each). The CDR3 is made up of 13 amino acids. The germline V gene encodes CDR1 KGHDR and CDR2 SFDVKD. V lost 9 bases and J 3 bases, leaving 14 bases between the germline ends. DNA of the CDR3: TGTGCCACCCCGCCGGGGACCAGCTACGAGCAGTACTTC. Amino acid sequence: CATPPGTSYEQYF.

J is TRBJ1-5 and V is TRBV20-1, with no clear D. Germline values: CDR1 DFQATT, CDR2 SNEGSKA (reference sequence). This CDR3 contains 13 residues. Deletions cut 5 bases from V and 0 bases from J, with 8 bases between. CDR3 DNA: TGCAGTGCTTCTCCTAATAGCAATCAGCCCCAGCATTTT. Encoded protein: CSASPNSNQPQHF.

This rearrangement joins TRBV6-2 or TRBV6-3 to TRBJ2-1; possibly TRBD2 for D (6 bases). Germline CDR1 and CDR2: MNHEY and SVGEGT. The CDR3 spans 14 residues. V was cut by 2 bases and J by 15 bases, with 20 bases left in between. The CDR3 sequence: CASSYLRTTLQLFF. In nucleotides, the CDR3 is TGTGCCAGCAGTTACCTTAGGACTACTCTTCAATTGTTCTTC.

This clonotype was observed a few times. The genes are TRBV5-1 and TRBJ2-1; no reliable D call. The germline CDR1 and CDR2 sequences are SGHRS and YFSETQ. Trimming cost V 0 bases and J 7 bases, with 5 bases left between them. CDR3 length: 12 residues. The CDR3 DNA is TGCGCCAGCAGCTTGGCCCCTAATGAGCAGTTCTTC. It is translated as CASSLAPNEQFF. The entire variable domain, with the rest obtained from reference TRBV5-1 and TRBJ2-1, is as follows: KAGVTQTPRYLIKTRGQQVTLSCSPISGHRSVSWYQQTPGQGLQFLFEYFSETQRNKGNFPGRFSGRQFSNSRSEMNVSTLELGDSALYLCASSLAPNEQFFGPGTRLTVL.

This sequence joins TRBV30 and TRBJ2-7; a possible D gene is TRBD1 (6 bases). V was cut by 3 bases and J by 6 bases, with 15 bases left in between. This CDR3 has 13 amino acids. In germline, CDR1 is GTSNPN, CDR2 SVGIG (reference sequence). CDR3: CAWRPPMDSEQYF. CDR3 in DNA: TGTGCCTGGAGGCCCCCTATGGACAGCGAGCAGTACTTC.

V is TRBV18 and J is TRBJ1-4; tentatively, D is TRBD1 (6 bases). Germline V lookup: CDR1 KGHSH, CDR2 LQKENI. The CDR3 covers 16 residues. Trimming took 0 bases from V and 7 from J, leaving 15 bases between them. The CDR3 protein is CASSPPAAGDLEKLFF. DNA for the CDR3: TGTGCCAGCTCACCACCGGCGGCAGGGGATCTTGAAAAACTGTTTTTT.

This clonotype was recorded once. As DNA, the CDR3 is TGTGCTAGTGGTTTGGTACTTGAAGCGGGAGGCTCCCAAGAGACCCAGTACTTC. It encodes CASGLVLEAGGSQETQYF. The J gene is TRBJ2-5, the V gene TRBV12-5, with 9 bases lining up with TRBD2. The CDR3 has 18 residues. V lost 0 bases, J lost 1 base, and 9 bases stayed unmatched. The germline V gene has CDR1 LGHNT and CDR2 FRNRAP.

The chain recombines TRBV6-6 with TRBJ2-3; 11 bases align to TRBD2. Germline V gene lookup returns CDR1 MNHNY and CDR2 SVGAGI (reference sequence). V lost 6 bases to trimming and J lost 3 bases; unmatched junction nucleotides: 2. CDR3 size: 14 residues. Here the CDR3 reads CASRLAGETDTQYF. CDR3 DNA: TGTGCCAGCAGACTAGCGGGAGAGACAGATACGCAGTATTTT.

This clonotype was seen many times. The chain carries TRBV27 and TRBJ2-3; possibly TRBD1 or TRBD2 for D (5 bases each). CDR1 MNHEY and CDR2 SMNVEV come from the germline V gene (reference sequence). The length of the CDR3 is 12 residues. V was clipped by 3 bases and J by 11 bases, with 12 bases between them. As DNA, the CDR3 is TGTGCCAGCAGTTTGGGGGACGTAAAGCAGTATTTT. Protein sequence: CASSLGDVKQYF.

This clonotype was seen a few times. The gene calls are TRBV5-1 and TRBJ2-6; D might be TRBD1 or TRBD2, each matching 5 bases. Deletions cut 4 bases from V and 1 base from J, with 15 bases between. The CDR3 consists of 17 residues. Germline V gene data show CDR1 as SGHRS and CDR2 as YFSETQ. In nucleotides, the CDR3 is TGCGCCAGCAGCCTCCGGGACGGTGGGTCTGGGGCCAACGTCCTGACTTTC. It codes for CASSLRDGGSGANVLTF.

This clonotype turned up a few times. V and J are TRBV11-3 and TRBJ2-1; 13 bases are a match to TRBD2. Germline CDR1 SGHNT, CDR2 YENEEA. V lost 5 bases, J lost 8 bases, and 6 bases stayed unmatched. The CDR3 spans 15 residues. CDR3: CASSRGTSGVDEQFF. The CDR3 DNA reads as TGTGCCAGCAGCCGGGGGACTAGCGGGGTGGATGAGCAGTTCTTC.

This chain joins TRBV6-5 and TRBJ2-7, with D possibly being TRBD1 (6 bases). The CDR3 runs to 14 residues. Germline lookup yields CDR1 MNHEY and CDR2 SVGAGI. Deletions cut 2 bases from V and 2 bases from J, with 10 bases between. CDR3 coding DNA: TGTGCCAGCAGTTACCAAACAGGGACCTACGAGCAGTACTTC. Translated: CASSYQTGTYEQYF.

The chain recombines TRBV11-2 with TRBJ2-1, with D perhaps TRBD2 (5 bases). Trimming left V 5 bases short and J 4 bases short, with 15 bases between. Germline V gene sequence: CDR1 SGHAT, CDR2 FQNNGV. The CDR3 is 15 residues long. The DNA for the CDR3 is TGTGCCAGCAGCAAAGATCCGGACTCATACAATGAGCAGTTCTTC. Its protein product is CASSKDPDSYNEQFF.

Ten or more counts support this clonotype. This sequence joins TRBV5-1 and TRBJ2-5; 8 bases map to TRBD2. Per germline, CDR1 SGHRS and CDR2 YFSETQ. The length of the CDR3 is 15 residues. Germline trimming cut 2 bases from V and 3 bases from J; bases unmatched to any gene: 6. This CDR3 reads CASSFGGAEKETQYF. The CDR3 DNA reads as TGCGCCAGCAGCTTCGGGGGGGCAGAAAAAGAGACCCAGTACTTC.

This clonotype was recorded many times. This sequence joins TRBV20-1 and TRBJ1-1; 10 nucleotides match TRBD1. V trimming: 5 bases; J trimming: 6 bases; junction bases outside the gene matches: 18. This CDR3 has 17 residues. Germline CDR1 is DFQATT and CDR2 is SNEGSKA (reference sequence). This chain's CDR3 is CSADTDRGPTHRAEAFF. Written as DNA, the CDR3 is TGCAGTGCTGACACCGACAGGGGGCCCACACATCGAGCTGAAGCTTTCTTT.

V is TRBV5-6 and J is TRBJ1-1, with no clear D. The V and J ends lost 2 bases and 5 bases respectively, with 16 bases between them. Germline lookup yields CDR1 SGHDT and CDR2 YYEEEE. CDR3 length: 15 amino acids. The CDR3 coding sequence is TGTGCCAGCAGCTTTAATGCAGGCGGGCTGACTGAAGCTTTCTTT. It specifies CASSFNAGGLTEAFF.

The chain links TRBV20-1 to TRBJ2-3; D remains ambiguous. Germline V gene data show CDR1 as DFQATT and CDR2 as SNEGSKA (reference sequence). The V end lost 7 bases, the J end lost 2 bases, and 4 bases lay between the germline ends. CDR3 length: 10 amino acids. CDR3 region: CSGITDTQYF. The CDR3 nucleotides are TGCAGTGGCATCACAGATACGCAGTATTTT.

Of note for this clonotype: A much more abundant neighbour one base away suggests this may be a read error. The V and J genes are TRBV7-8 and TRBJ2-1; no clear D. Germline V lookup: CDR1 SGHVS, CDR2 FQNEAQ. The CDR3 consists of 13 residues. The CDR3 reads CASSAGVNNEQLF. The DNA of the CDR3 is TGTGCCAGCAGCGCAGGCGTTAACAATGAGCAGTTATTC.

This clonotype was observed at least ten times. The CDR3 bases are TGCAGTGCTAGTTCCGGGGTAGAGCAGTACTTC. Amino acids: CSASSGVEQYF. The gene calls are TRBV20-1 and TRBJ2-7; the D gene is possibly TRBD2 (5 bases). The V gene lost 3 bases and the J gene lost 7 bases, with 10 bases spanning the gap. CDR1 DFQATT and CDR2 SNEGSKA come from the germline V gene (reference sequence). The CDR3 spans 11 residues.

In its sample, this clonotype was seen many times. The J gene is TRBJ1-5, the V gene TRBV4-1, with D possibly matching TRBD1 (6 bases). This CDR3 has 16 amino acids. Germline assignment: CDR1 MGHRA and CDR2 YSYEKL. Trimming stripped 3 bases from V and 2 bases from J, with 14 bases between. The CDR3 loop is CASSQKGVRGNQPQHF. In nucleotides, the CDR3 is TGCGCCAGCAGCCAGAAGGGGGTTCGGGGCAATCAGCCCCAGCATTTT.

The chain carries TRBV12-5 and TRBJ2-1; a weak D match, TRBD2 (6 bases). Trimming removed 6 bases from V and 5 bases from J, with 20 bases in between. Germline V gene data show CDR1 as LGHNT and CDR2 as FRNRAP. There are 16 residues in the CDR3. CDR3: CASGSTLLAENNEQFF. CDR3 bases: TGTGCTAGTGGCTCTACTCTACTAGCAGAGAACAATGAGCAGTTCTTC.

This clonotype was observed a handful of times. The J gene is TRBJ2-5, the V gene TRBV7-8; the D is unclear. In germline, CDR1 is SGHVS, CDR2 FQNEAQ. The CDR3 is made up of 12 amino acids. V shed 1 base and J shed 9 bases, with 9 bases lying between them. CDR3 residues: CASSLGSTAQYF. CDR3 DNA sequence: TGTGCCAGCAGCTTAGGATCCACGGCCCAGTACTTC.

The chain uses TRBV6-5 and TRBJ2-7; the D gene is possibly TRBD1 (6 bases). This CDR3 region has 11 residues. Deletions cut 4 bases from V and 7 bases from J, with 8 bases between. Germline lookup yields CDR1 MNHEY and CDR2 SVGAGI. CDR3 residues: CASSSQGEQYF. In DNA, the CDR3 is TGTGCCAGCAGTTCCCAGGGGGAGCAGTACTTC.

The chain has TRBV5-4 and TRBJ2-7; D perhaps matches TRBD2 (5 bases). Germline V CDR1 and CDR2: SGHNT, YYREEE (reference sequence). The V end was cut by 0 bases, the J end by 2 bases, with 9 bases between. This CDR3 has 14 amino acids. As DNA, the CDR3 is TGTGCCAGCAGCTTGGCTGGACTTACCTACGAGCAGTACTTC. Translated, it gives CASSLAGLTYEQYF.

The chain carries TRBV7-9 and TRBJ2-3, with 10 positions matching TRBD1. Germline values: CDR1 SEHNR, CDR2 FQNEAQ (reference sequence). V was pared by 5 bases and J by 6 bases, with 8 bases of the junction left unmatched. The CDR3 consists of 15 residues. CDR3 in DNA: TGTGCCAGCAGCCCCGGGACAGGGGCGCGGGATACGCAGTATTTT. The encoded protein is CASSPGTGARDTQYF.